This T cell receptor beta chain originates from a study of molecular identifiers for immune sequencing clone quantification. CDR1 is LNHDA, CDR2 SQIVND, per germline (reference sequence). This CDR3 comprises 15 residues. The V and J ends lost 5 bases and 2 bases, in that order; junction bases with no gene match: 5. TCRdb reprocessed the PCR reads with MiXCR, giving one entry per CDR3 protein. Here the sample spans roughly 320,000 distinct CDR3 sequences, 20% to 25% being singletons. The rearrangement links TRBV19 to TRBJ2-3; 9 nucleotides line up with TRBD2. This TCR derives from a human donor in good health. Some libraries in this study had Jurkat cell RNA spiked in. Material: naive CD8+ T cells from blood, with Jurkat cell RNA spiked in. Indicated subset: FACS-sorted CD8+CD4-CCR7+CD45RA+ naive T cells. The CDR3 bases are TGTGCCAGTAGTGAACTAGCGGGCTACACAGATACGCAGTATTTT. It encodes CASSELAGYTDTQYF. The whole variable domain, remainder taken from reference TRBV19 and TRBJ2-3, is DGGITQSPKYLFRKEGQNVTLSCEQNLNHDAMYWYRQDPGQGLRLIYYSQIVNDFQKGDIAEGYSVSREKKESFPLTVTSAQKNPTAFYLCASSELAGYTDTQYFGPGTRLTVL.